The source of this T cell receptor beta chain is a study of CD8 T cells in Susac syndrome. V dropped 1 base and J dropped 2 bases, with 13 bases sitting between them. The V gene's germline CDR1 is DFQATT and CDR2 SNEGSKA (reference sequence). The CDR3 loop spans 15 amino acids. In contrast to the negatively isolated CD8+ and CD4+ T cells, TEMRA cells were FACS-enriched. A quantity of roughly 0.5 to 1 ug RNA underwent reverse transcription using random hexamers. TCRdb analysed the immunoSEQ multiplex PCR reads with MiXCR anew, one entry per CDR3 protein. The data show 300,000 to 350,000 distinct CDR3 sequences, around 90% seen once.

The receptor comes from a human donor with multiple sclerosis. The chain links TRBV20-1 to TRBJ2-3; no definite D call. Sequenced: CD4+ T cells from PBMCs. The CDR3: CSARVRRTTTDTQYF. Here the CDR3 DNA reads TGCAGTGCTAGAGTTAGACGGACCACCACAGATACGCAGTATTTT.